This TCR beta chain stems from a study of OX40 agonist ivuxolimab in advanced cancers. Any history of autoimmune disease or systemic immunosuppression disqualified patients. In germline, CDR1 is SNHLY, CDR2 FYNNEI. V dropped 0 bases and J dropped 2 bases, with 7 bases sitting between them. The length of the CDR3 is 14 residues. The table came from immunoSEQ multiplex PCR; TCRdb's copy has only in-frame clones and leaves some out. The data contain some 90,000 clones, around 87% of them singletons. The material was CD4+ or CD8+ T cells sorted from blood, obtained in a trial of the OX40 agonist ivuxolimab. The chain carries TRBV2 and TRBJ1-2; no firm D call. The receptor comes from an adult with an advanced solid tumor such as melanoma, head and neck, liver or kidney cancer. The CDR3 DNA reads TGTGCCAGCAGTGAAGCGGAACAGAACTATGGCTACACCTTC. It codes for CASSEAEQNYGYTF.